This T cell receptor (beta chain) was found in a study of Ad26.COV2.S vaccination and SARS-CoV-2 variants (dated by TCRdb to 2020 to 2023). In the study overall: Donors in the vaccine arm were drawn from COV1001, a phase I-IIa trial of Ad26.COV2.S in healthy adults that was multicentre, randomized, double-blind and placebo-controlled. Blinding of investigators to trial group allocation was maintained during experiments and outcome assessment. The specificity and breadth of SARS-CoV-2-reactive T cell receptors after Ad26.COV2.S vaccination were assessed by TCRbeta repertoire sequencing. A total of approximately 30 samples were included in the TCR-sequenced set, comprising around 19 Ad26.COV2.S vaccine recipients, 5 placebo recipients and 8 SARS-CoV-2 convalescent individuals. Trial participants were randomized into five groups of five: low-dose or high-dose Ad26.COV2.S given once or twice, or placebo on both occasions. Ad26.COV2.S was given intramuscularly at 5x10^10 or 1x10^11 viral particles, as a single shot or as two shots 56 days apart.

The immunoSEQ Assay was the method used to sequence TCRbeta CDR3 regions. After extraction, genomic DNA underwent amplification by bias-controlled multiplex PCR, followed by high-throughput sequencing. The authors' pipeline ran thus. To quantify the absolute abundance of each unique TCRbeta CDR3 region, sequences were collapsed and filtered. Usable DNA was measured by amplifying reference genes present in all nucleated cells, and TCRbeta template counts were normalized to that usable DNA to estimate T cell fraction. Repertoire TCRs were annotated as SARS-CoV-2-specific by exact matching of V gene, CDR3 amino acid sequence and J gene to a known reactive TCR set. The reference SARS-CoV-2 TCR set came from MIRA and was filtered for enrichment in COVID-19-positive ImmuneCODE repertoires, removing public or cross-reactive TCRs. Using the MIRA antigens, annotated TCRs were further analysed by specific ORF or by position within an ORF. Depth was the summed frequency of annotated unique rearrangements, while breadth was defined as annotated unique rearrangements over total unique productive rearrangements. Two-sided Wilcoxon rank-sum tests were applied when comparing TCR breadth between groups. TCRdb carries this immuneACCESS record with in-frame sequences only. Its versions omit some clonotypes, under half of them owing to an unresolved V gene in the studies checked, with the rest unexplained. V, J and clone size reflect that table, while D and trimming were determined from the DNA. The sample table holds about 400,000 clones, of which around four fifths were seen once. The ten largest clones add up to roughly 7.4% of the sample.

A word on this clone: Its antigen remains unidentified. No qualities accompany the bases; no much larger clone lies one base away.

Including the terminal cysteine and phenylalanine, the CDR3 comprises 14 residues. Of all the DNA, just the CDR3 is kept, 42 bases in frame from base 1. Looking up the germline V gene (reference sequence) yields CDR1 MNHEY and CDR2 SMNVEV. The junction shows trimming of 5 bases on V and 9 bases on J, plus 17 bases between the germline ends. The treatment or condition label corresponds to: around 19 received Ad26.COV2.S at low or high dose, single or two shots; about five received placebo; per-sample allocation not given. For vaccine and placebo recipients, the sequenced repertoires came from samples collected on day 63 after the first injection. In Cohort 1b, 25 or so adults aged 18-55 years were enrolled at a single site in Boston, USA, between 29 July and 7 August 2020. Ad26.COV2.S was a replication-incompetent adenovirus type 26 vector that expressed a prefusion-stabilized SARS-CoV-2 spike protein derived from the original Wuhan strain.

Broad study findings and their caveats: Ad26.COV2.S recipients had higher spike-specific TCR breadth than placebo recipients (P = 0.0014). Comparing responses between vaccine doses or regimens was not something the study was powered to do. Comparable non-spike TCR breadth was observed between vaccine and placebo recipients, consistent with only spike being contained in the vaccine. It was noted by the authors that total T cell responses may have been underestimated by the TCR breadth and depth analyses. After vaccination, substantial breadth of spike-specific CD8+ and CD4+ T cell responses was reported.

The sequenced sample was peripheral blood, obtained in a trial of Ad26.COV2.S vaccine versus placebo. This clonotype was sampled from a person between 18 and 65 years old who received the Ad26.COV2.S COVID-19 vaccine or a placebo. This sequence uses TRBV27 and TRBJ2-1, and TRBD1 may be the D gene, going by 6 matching bases. The bases are TGTGCCAGCAGTCGAGGGTGGGACATAAGTGAGCAGTTCTTC. Its coded protein is CASSRGWDISEQFF.